Shown below are 19 T cell receptor beta chains from a single sample sequenced in a study of technical replicates of blood from several donors. Sequenced by immunoSEQ multiplex PCR; TCRdb stores in-frame clones only, minus some. The table has 55,000 to 75,000 clones, 92% seen once. The material sequenced was T cells isolated from PBMCs. These receptors were collected from a human donor in good health.

The rearrangement uses TRBV30 and TRBJ2-3; 8 bases agree with TRBD2. The CDR3 has 15 amino acids. Germline loops: CDR1 GTSNPN, CDR2 SVGIG (reference sequence). V trimming: 0 bases; J trimming: 3 bases; junction bases outside the gene matches: 5. CDR3 nucleotides: TGTGCCTGGAGTGTATTAGCGGGATCTACAGATACGCAGTATTTT. Protein product: CAWSVLAGSTDTQYF.

The gene calls are TRBV7-2 and TRBJ2-1, with TRBD2 matching over 16 bases. The CDR3 has 14 residues. With V trimmed by 5 bases and J by 10 bases, 2 bases remained unmatched. Germline V gene sequence: CDR1 SGHTA, CDR2 FQGNSA. CDR3 DNA: TGTGCCAGCAGCCAGGGACTAGCGGGAGGGGAGCAGTTCTTC. Its translation is CASSQGLAGGEQFF.

This clone was observed once. V gene TRBV7-2 combines with J gene TRBJ2-1; the D gene is possibly TRBD2 (6 bases). This CDR3 has 15 residues. Trimming took 5 bases from V and 2 from J, leaving 13 bases between them. Germline CDR1 and CDR2: SGHTA and FQGNSA. For the CDR3, the DNA is TGTGCCAGCAGCACTAGCCTGTTCCCCTACAATGAGCAGTTCTTC. It specifies CASSTSLFPYNEQFF.

The V and J genes are TRBV5-6 and TRBJ1-1; D uncertain. Germline loops: CDR1 SGHDT, CDR2 YYEEEE. Trimming pared 0 bases from V and 7 bases from J, leaving 7 bases between. The CDR3 is 12 residues long. CDR3 loop: CASSLGPLEAFF. CDR3 coding DNA: TGTGCCAGCAGCTTGGGGCCGCTTGAAGCTTTCTTT.

The sample holds one count of this clone. J is TRBJ2-7 and V is TRBV6-5; 7 nucleotides line up with TRBD2. Germline-derived CDR1 and CDR2 are MNHEY and SVGAGI. This CDR3 has 14 amino acids. V was pared by 2 bases and J by 2 bases, with 3 bases of the junction left unmatched. CDR3 amino acids: CASSYGGLPYEQYF. Here the CDR3 DNA reads TGTGCCAGCAGTTACGGGGGACTACCCTACGAGCAGTACTTC.

V usage is TRBV27 and J usage is TRBJ1-2; D is ambiguous. V lost 2 bases, J lost 3 bases, and 7 bases lay in between. CDR3 length equals 13 residues. Germline V gives CDR1 MNHEY, CDR2 SMNVEV (reference sequence). The CDR3 DNA reads TGTGCCAGCAGTTTAGGAGGGCACTATGGCTACACCTTC. This codes for CASSLGGHYGYTF.

The rearrangement uses TRBV19 and TRBJ1-2; no clear D. Germline CDR1 and CDR2: LNHDA and SQIVND (reference sequence). This CDR3 region has 11 residues. Trimming removed 3 bases at V and 8 bases at J, with 7 bases between. The CDR3 DNA is TGTGCCAGTAGTATCGGTTTGGGCTACACCTTC. This encodes CASSIGLGYTF.

The chain recombines TRBV7-9 with TRBJ2-7; D is perhaps TRBD2 (5 bases). CDR1 is SEHNR, CDR2 FQNEAQ, per germline (reference sequence). The CDR3 sequence is 12 residues long. Trimming removed 7 bases at V and 5 bases at J, with 12 bases between. CDR3 bases: TGTGCCAGCATGGCGGGTTTCCACGAGCAGTACTTC. This translates into CASMAGFHEQYF.

J is TRBJ2-3 and V is TRBV4-1; D gene unclear. The CDR3 length is 12 residues. V was cut by 1 base and J by 5 bases, with 4 bases left in between. Germline CDR1 is MGHRA and CDR2 is YSYEKL. The CDR3 nucleotides read TGCGCCAGCAGCCAAGCCCTAGATACGCAGTATTTT. Its protein is CASSQALDTQYF.

The genes are TRBV27 and TRBJ2-7; TRBD1 is a possible D gene (6 bases). Trimming removed 4 bases at V and 9 bases at J, with 10 bases between. The CDR3 is 11 residues long. Germline CDR1 MNHEY, CDR2 SMNVEV (reference sequence). This chain's CDR3 is CASSSGTSQYF. The CDR3 DNA sequence: TGTGCCAGCAGTTCCGGGACATCGCAGTACTTC.

This chain connects TRBV27 to TRBJ2-7; D is perhaps TRBD2 (6 bases). CDR3 length equals 14 residues. The germline gives CDR1 MNHEY, CDR2 SMNVEV (reference sequence). The germline V and J ends were trimmed by 0 bases and 6 bases, with 12 bases remaining between them. CDR3 protein: CASSLSPGLFEQYF. Written as DNA, the CDR3 is TGTGCCAGCAGTTTATCCCCGGGACTGTTCGAGCAGTACTTC.

The chain links TRBV27 to TRBJ1-1; TRBD1 aligns across 8 bases. The germline V gene encodes CDR1 MNHEY and CDR2 SMNVEV (reference sequence). With 4 bases clipped from V and 3 bases from J, the junction kept 4 bases outside the gene matches. CDR3 size: 14 residues. The chain's CDR3 is CASSSPTGDTEAFF. In DNA, the CDR3 is TGTGCCAGCAGTTCCCCGACAGGGGACACTGAAGCTTTCTTT.

There are a few counts of this clone. V gene TRBV9 combines with J gene TRBJ1-1, with TRBD1 matching 9 bases. Per germline, CDR1 SGDLS and CDR2 YYNGEE. This CDR3 comprises 17 residues. Trimming removed 4 bases from V and 1 base from J; junction bases left unmatched: 11. DNA of the CDR3: TGTGCCAGCAGCCAAACCGGGACAGGGATGGGGAACACTGAAGCTTTCTTT. It codes for CASSQTGTGMGNTEAFF.

This clone has a handful of counts. This chain links TRBV14 with TRBJ1-1; D not certain. The CDR3 is made up of 13 amino acids. CDR1 and CDR2 from the germline V gene are SGHDN and FVKESK. V was trimmed by 7 bases and J by 1 base, leaving 10 bases between them. CDR3 amino acids: CASIITGNTEAFF. The CDR3 DNA is TGTGCCAGCATTATCACGGGGAACACTGAAGCTTTCTTT. The full variable domain, its missing parts supplied by reference TRBV14 and TRBJ1-1, is EAGVTQFPSHSVIEKGQTVTLRCDPISGHDNLYWYRRVMGKEIKFLLHFVKESKQDESGMPNNRFLAERTGGTYSTLKVQPAELEDSGVYFCASIITGNTEAFFGQGTRLTVV.

The chain employs TRBV29-1 and TRBJ2-1; 7 positions agree with TRBD2. With 2 bases clipped from V and 10 bases from J, the junction kept 5 bases outside the gene matches. The CDR3 contains 12 residues. Germline assignment: CDR1 SQVTM and CDR2 ANQGSEA. The CDR3 DNA is TGCAGCGTTGAACTGGGAGGGTTCGAGCAGTTCTTC. Its protein product is CSVELGGFEQFF.

This chain connects TRBV5-1 to TRBJ2-3; 9 nucleotides match TRBD1. Trimming cost V 4 bases and J 2 bases; bases outside gene matches: 14. This CDR3 spans 18 amino acids. The V gene's germline CDR1 is SGHRS and CDR2 YFSETQ. This CDR3 reads CASSPGQGMFALTDTQYF. The CDR3 DNA reads TGCGCCAGCAGCCCGGGACAGGGAATGTTTGCCCTCACAGATACGCAGTATTTT.

The J gene is TRBJ1-1, the V gene TRBV27, with TRBD1 matching over 9 bases. The V segment lost 6 bases and the J segment 7 bases; nucleotides outside the gene matches: 6. CDR1 MNHEY and CDR2 SMNVEV come from the germline V gene (reference sequence). The CDR3 length is 13 residues. In DNA form, the CDR3 reads TGTGCCAGCAGGGGACAGGGCTGGGGTGAAGCTTTCTTT. Translation: CASRGQGWGEAFF.

The V gene is TRBV6-5, the J gene TRBJ1-1; D gene uncertain. In germline, CDR1 is MNHEY, CDR2 SVGAGI. V gave up 10 bases and J gave up 5 bases, with 8 bases separating them. The CDR3 length is 10 residues. CDR3: CATGWTEAFF. The CDR3 DNA sequence: TGTGCCACGGGGTGGACTGAAGCTTTCTTT.

The chain employs TRBV10-3 and TRBJ2-7; D is perhaps TRBD1 (5 bases). The CDR3 is 14 residues long. Trimming pared 8 bases from V and 2 bases from J, leaving 16 bases between. Germline CDR1 ENHRY, CDR2 SYGVKD. CDR3 in amino acids: CAIGKTVLTYEQYF. CDR3 coding DNA: TGTGCCATCGGCAAGACAGTACTTACCTACGAGCAGTACTTC.